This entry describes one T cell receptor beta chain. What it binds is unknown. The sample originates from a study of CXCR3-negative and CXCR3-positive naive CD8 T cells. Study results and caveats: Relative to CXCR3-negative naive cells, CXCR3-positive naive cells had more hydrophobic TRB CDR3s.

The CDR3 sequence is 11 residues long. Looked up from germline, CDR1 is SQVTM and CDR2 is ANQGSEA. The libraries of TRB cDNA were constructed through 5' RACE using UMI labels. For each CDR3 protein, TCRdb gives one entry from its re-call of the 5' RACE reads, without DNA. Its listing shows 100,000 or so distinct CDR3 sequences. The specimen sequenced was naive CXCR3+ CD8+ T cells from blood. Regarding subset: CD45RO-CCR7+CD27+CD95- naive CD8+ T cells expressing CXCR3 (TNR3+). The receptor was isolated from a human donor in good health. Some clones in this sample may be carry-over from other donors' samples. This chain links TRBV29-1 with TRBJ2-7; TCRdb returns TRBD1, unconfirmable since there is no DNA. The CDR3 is CSVAGDHEQYF.